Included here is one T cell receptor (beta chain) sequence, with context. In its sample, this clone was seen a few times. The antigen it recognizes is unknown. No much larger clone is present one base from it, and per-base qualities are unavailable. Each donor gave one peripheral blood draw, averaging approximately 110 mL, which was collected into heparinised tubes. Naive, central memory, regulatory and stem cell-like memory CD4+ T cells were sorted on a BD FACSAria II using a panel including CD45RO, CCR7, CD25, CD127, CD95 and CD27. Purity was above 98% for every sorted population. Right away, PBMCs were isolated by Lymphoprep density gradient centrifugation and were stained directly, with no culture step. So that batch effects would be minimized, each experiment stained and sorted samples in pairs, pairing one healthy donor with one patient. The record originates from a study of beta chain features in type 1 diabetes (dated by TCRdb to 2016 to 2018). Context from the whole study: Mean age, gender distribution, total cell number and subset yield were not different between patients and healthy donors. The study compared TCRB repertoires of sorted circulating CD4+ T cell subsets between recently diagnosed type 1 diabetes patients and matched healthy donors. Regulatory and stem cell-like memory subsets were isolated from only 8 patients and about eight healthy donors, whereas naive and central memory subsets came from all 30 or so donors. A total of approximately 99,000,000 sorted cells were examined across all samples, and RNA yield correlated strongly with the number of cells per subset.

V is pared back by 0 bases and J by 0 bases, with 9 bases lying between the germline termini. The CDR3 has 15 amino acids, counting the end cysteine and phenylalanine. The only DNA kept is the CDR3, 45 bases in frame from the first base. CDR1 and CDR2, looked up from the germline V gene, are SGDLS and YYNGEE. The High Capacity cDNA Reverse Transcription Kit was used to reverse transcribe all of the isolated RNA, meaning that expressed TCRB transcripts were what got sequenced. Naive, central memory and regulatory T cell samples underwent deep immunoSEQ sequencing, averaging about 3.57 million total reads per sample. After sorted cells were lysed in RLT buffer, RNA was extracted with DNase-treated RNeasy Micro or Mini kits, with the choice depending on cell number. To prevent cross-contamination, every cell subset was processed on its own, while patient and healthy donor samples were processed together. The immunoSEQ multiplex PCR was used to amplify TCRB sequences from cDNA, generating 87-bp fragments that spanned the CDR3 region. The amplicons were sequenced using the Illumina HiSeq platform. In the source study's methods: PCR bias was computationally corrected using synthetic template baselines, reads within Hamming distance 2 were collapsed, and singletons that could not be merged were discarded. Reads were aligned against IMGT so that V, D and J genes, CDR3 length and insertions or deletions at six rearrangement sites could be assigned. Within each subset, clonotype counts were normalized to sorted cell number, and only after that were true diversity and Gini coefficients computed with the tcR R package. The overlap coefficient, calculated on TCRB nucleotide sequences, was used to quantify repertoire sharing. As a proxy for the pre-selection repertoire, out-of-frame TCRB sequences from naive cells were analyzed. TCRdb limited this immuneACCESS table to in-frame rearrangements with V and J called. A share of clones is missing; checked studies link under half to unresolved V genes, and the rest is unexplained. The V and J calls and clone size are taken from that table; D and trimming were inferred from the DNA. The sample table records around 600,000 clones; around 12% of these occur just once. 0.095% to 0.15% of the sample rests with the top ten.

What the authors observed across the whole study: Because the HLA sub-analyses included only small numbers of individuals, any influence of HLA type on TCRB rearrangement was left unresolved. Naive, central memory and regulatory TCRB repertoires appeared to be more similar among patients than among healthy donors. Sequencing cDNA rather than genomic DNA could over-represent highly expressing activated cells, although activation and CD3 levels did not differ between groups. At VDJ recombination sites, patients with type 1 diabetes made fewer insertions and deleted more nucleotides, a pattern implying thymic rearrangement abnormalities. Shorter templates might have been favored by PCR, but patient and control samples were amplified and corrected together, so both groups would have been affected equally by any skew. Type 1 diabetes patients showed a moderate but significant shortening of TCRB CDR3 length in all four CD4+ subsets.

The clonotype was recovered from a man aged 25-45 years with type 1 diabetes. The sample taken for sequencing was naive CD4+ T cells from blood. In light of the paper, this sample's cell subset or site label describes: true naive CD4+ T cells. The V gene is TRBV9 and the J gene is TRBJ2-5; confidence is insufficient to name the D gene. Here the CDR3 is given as CASSVGVGDQETQYF. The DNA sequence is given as TGTGCCAGCAGCGTAGGAGTTGGAGACCAAGAGACCCAGTACTTC.